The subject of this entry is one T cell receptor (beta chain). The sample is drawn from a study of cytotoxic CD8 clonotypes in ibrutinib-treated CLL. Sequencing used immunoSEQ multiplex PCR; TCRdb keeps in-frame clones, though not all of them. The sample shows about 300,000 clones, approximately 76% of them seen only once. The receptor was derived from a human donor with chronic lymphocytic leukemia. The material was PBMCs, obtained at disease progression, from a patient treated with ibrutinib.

Written as DNA, the CDR3 is TGTGCCAGCAGTGAAGCTGGGGGCGTCACTGAAGCTTTCTTT. As protein: CASSEAGGVTEAFF. The chain joins TRBV6-1 to TRBJ1-1; weak D call: TRBD1 (6 bases). CDR3 length: 14 residues. Deletions cut 0 bases from V and 4 bases from J, with 9 bases between. Looked up from germline, CDR1 is MNHNS and CDR2 is SASEGT.